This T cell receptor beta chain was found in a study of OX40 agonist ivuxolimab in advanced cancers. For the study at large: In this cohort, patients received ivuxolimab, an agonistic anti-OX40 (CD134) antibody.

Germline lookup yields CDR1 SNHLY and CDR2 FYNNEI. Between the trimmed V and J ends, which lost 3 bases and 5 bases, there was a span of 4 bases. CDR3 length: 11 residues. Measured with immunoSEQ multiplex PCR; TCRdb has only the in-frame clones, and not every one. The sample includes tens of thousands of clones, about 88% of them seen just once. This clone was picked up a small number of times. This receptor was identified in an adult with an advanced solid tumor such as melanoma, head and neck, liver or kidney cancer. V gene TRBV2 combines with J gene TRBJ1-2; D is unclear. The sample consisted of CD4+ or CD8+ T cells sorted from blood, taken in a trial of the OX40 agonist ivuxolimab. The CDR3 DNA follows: TGTGCCAGCAGTGAGCAGTATGGCTACACCTTC. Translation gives CASSEQYGYTF.